This T cell receptor beta chain comes out of a study of persistence of HIV-infected CD4 T cells. Study observations and caveats: Proviral oligoclonality tracked with TCR oligoclonality within the same sorted cells. Degenerate expanded CDR3beta sequences were enriched among CMV- and Gag-responding cells.

Trimming took 4 bases from V and 5 from J, leaving 20 bases between them. This CDR3 region has 16 residues. CDR1 and CDR2 from the germline V gene are MNHEY and SVGEGT. For this clone: No antigen is known for it.

The stimulus was an HIV-1 Gag 15-mer peptide pool, about 1 ug/peptide/mL. Memory cells lacking CD40L and CD69 with high CD45RO were sorted. Suppressive ART was started during chronic HIV-1 infection in these adults. CD4+ T cell counts exceeded 400 cells/uL; CMV serology was positive. Sequencing used immunoSEQ version 4 in survey mode. The assay was immunoSEQ multiplex PCR, and TCRdb's table has in-frame clones only and misses some. There are tens of thousands of clones in the sample; roughly 75% occur only once, and more than 1.5% lies in the top ten. The chain carries TRBV6-2 or TRBV6-3 and TRBJ2-5; D is unresolved. The source material was CD4+ T cells sorted from PBMCs after 18-hour stimulation, sampled from a patient who received antiretroviral therapy. The clonotype was recovered from an adult man with HIV who was CMV-seropositive. CDR3 in DNA: TGTGCCAGCAGTTTGCAAGTAGGTAGAAGGACGGAGACCCAGTACTTC. Its protein product is CASSLQVGRRTETQYF.